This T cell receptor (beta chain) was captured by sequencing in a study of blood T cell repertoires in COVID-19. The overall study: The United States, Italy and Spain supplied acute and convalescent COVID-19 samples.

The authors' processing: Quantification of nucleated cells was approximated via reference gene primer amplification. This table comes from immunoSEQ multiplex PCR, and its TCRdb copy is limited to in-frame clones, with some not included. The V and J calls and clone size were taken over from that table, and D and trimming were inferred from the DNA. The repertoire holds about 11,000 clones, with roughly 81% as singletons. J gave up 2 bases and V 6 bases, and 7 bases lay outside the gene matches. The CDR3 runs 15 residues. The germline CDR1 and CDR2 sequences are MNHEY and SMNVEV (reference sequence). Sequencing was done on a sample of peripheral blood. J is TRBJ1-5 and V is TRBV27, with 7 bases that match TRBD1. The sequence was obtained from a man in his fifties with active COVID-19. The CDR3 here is CASRQQGLGNQPQHF. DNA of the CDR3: TGTGCCAGCAGGCAACAGGGGTTGGGCAATCAGCCCCAGCATTTT.